Listed below are T cell receptor beta chains from one sample, sequenced in a study of regulatory T cells in long-lasting Graves disease. A single record per CDR3 protein comes from TCRdb applying MiXCR to the multiplex PCR reads. The data show 600,000 to 650,000 distinct CDR3 sequences, 16% seen once. The sample also formed part of further work on T cells in Graves' hyperthyroidism and ophthalmopathy.

The sample consisted of peripheral blood mononuclear cells (PBMCs), taken at new diagnosis, from a patient treated with antithyroid drugs. Source of these receptors: a woman aged 30 to 39 with Graves disease. Each CDR3 is given without its conserved first and last residue.

ATSDSLAGSYNEQF,TRBV24-1
ASSSHGEQF,TRBV12-3/TRBV12-4
ASRQDGSYEQY,TRBV19
ASSLHRYGNTEAF,TRBV4-1
ASSHGLAGAYEQY,TRBV7-9
SARDETRGGNQPQH,TRBV20-1
ASSLDPGQGASREAF,TRBV12-3/TRBV12-4
ASSYVGSGSHTDTQY,TRBV6-5
ASSFPGQEFYEQY,TRBV11-2
ASSLTSGSFYNEQF,TRBV2
SVVPEIVEAYNEQF,TRBV29-1
ASSPPGAPNYGYT,TRBV18
ASKGQGAGEQF,TRBV2
ATLTGVINEQF,TRBV28
ASSSSGGQPQH,TRBV12-3/TRBV12-4
ASSWGDSRSYEQY,TRBV5-1
ASSERTSNYGYT,TRBV2
SVLTRVDYEQY,TRBV29-1
ASSLRVVNTIY,TRBV7-2
ASSLGREFTEAF,TRBV7-2
SASSANTGELF,TRBV20-1
ATRTQGRGTEAF,TRBV6-1
ASSQVSSDTQY,TRBV3-1
ASSQRATQRGHGYT,TRBV3-1
ASSPSWVTEAF,TRBV18
ASRLWDGQPQH,TRBV5-5
ASSSPSQGVNGYT,TRBV12-3/TRBV12-4
ASSLVPVATNEKLF,TRBV5-1
ASSTAGTSVETQY,TRBV5-1
ASRTPGLAGGVNNEQF,TRBV28
ASSVAYQGGPDTQY,TRBV9
ATEGAGDTQY,TRBV24-1
ASSLGTAYSYEQY,TRBV7-9
ASRQDAATEAF,TRBV5-1
ASSPRVGEQY,TRBV18
ASSSFMTGGETQY,TRBV7-9
ASRYARQVLTEAF,TRBV28
ASSPVIPNIMNTEAF,TRBV18
ASSTVTKRGFEGEQY,TRBV28
ASSWAGAGLY,TRBV12-3/TRBV12-4
ASKGVRRRGTAEAF,TRBV5-4
ASSPRDRSSYNSPLH,TRBV6-1
ASSAGPGETQY,TRBV6-1
ASSQTQPAYGYT,TRBV3-1
AWSVSTGLGEQF,TRBV30
AWSPVNTEAF,TRBV30
ASSPGSQETQY,TRBV18
ASSLTGGRAAF,TRBV27
AWSTGRLNTEAF,TRBV30
ASRETGGQYEQY,TRBV2
SKPSGSMETQY,TRBV20-1
SAQPGRLNTEAF,TRBV20-1